This T cell receptor beta chain was captured in a study of beta chain features in type 1 diabetes (dated by TCRdb to 2016 to 2019). About the investigation overall: Patients and healthy donors did not differ in mean age, gender distribution, total cell number or subset yield. Regulatory and stem cell-like memory subsets were obtained from only 8 patients and roughly 8 healthy donors, while naive and central memory subsets were obtained from all 28 donors. In the study, recently diagnosed type 1 diabetes patients and matched healthy donors were compared on the TCRB repertoires of their sorted circulating CD4+ T cell subsets. A total of under 140,000,000 sorted cells were examined across all samples, and the number of cells per subset was strongly correlated with RNA yield. What the research found in general, with its limitations: Only small numbers of individuals were included in the HLA sub-analyses, which left unresolved whether HLA type had any influence on TCRB rearrangement. Patients with type 1 diabetes made fewer insertions and deleted more nucleotides at VDJ recombination sites, implying thymic rearrangement abnormalities. PCR may preferentially amplify shorter templates, but because patient and control samples were amplified and corrected together, any resulting skew would affect both groups equally. The naive, central memory and regulatory TCRB repertoires appeared to resemble one another more closely among patients than among healthy donors. A moderate but significant shortening of TCRB CDR3 length was observed in type 1 diabetes patients in all four CD4+ subsets. Because cDNA was sequenced instead of genomic DNA, highly expressing activated cells could be over-represented, though the groups showed no difference in activation or CD3 levels.

This clone turned up a few times. The antigen it recognizes is unknown. The sample holds no much larger clone one base away, and base qualities are not on file. Taken from cysteine to phenylalanine, the CDR3 has 12 residues. The CDR3 DNA has 36 bases and is translated from base 1. Per the germline V gene (reference sequence), GTSNPN is the CDR1 and SVGIG is the CDR2. V lost 3 bases and J lost 8 bases; the stretch between them is 11 bases long. The entire isolated RNA was reverse transcribed using the High Capacity cDNA Reverse Transcription Kit, and thus expressed TCRB transcripts were sequenced. Deep immunoSEQ sequencing was performed on naive, central memory and regulatory T cell samples, with an average of around 3.5 million total reads per sample. After sorted cells were lysed in RLT buffer, RNA was extracted with DNase-treated RNeasy Micro or Mini kits, with the choice depending on cell number. Each cell subset was processed on its own to prevent cross-contamination, while patient and healthy donor samples were processed together. Using the immunoSEQ multiplex PCR, TCRB sequences were amplified from cDNA into 87-bp fragments spanning the CDR3 region. The amplicons were sequenced using the Illumina HiSeq platform. The paper's data handling went like this. PCR bias was corrected computationally using synthetic template baselines, and reads within Hamming distance 2 were collapsed, with unmergeable singletons discarded. Reads were aligned against IMGT so that V, D and J genes, CDR3 length and insertions or deletions at six rearrangement sites could be assigned. Within each subset, clonotype counts were normalized to the number of sorted cells before true diversity and Gini coefficients were calculated with the tcR R package. The overlap coefficient, calculated on TCRB nucleotide sequences, was used to quantify repertoire sharing. As a proxy for the pre-selection repertoire, out-of-frame TCRB sequences from naive cells were analyzed. TCRdb obtained this table from immuneACCESS and retained in-frame rearrangements with V and J assigned. These tables miss some clones; where compared with another copy, unresolved V genes account for less than half of the shortfall, and the remainder is unexplained. V and J calls and clone size are given by that table; D and trimming were obtained from the DNA. Counted in this sample were some 400,000 clones; about 15% of them appeared once. Approximately 0.019% of the sample is taken by the ten largest.

From each donor, a single peripheral blood sample of around 120 mL on average was drawn into heparinised tubes. Using a panel that included CD45RO, CCR7, CD25, CD127, CD95 and CD27, naive, central memory, regulatory and stem cell-like memory CD4+ T cells were sorted on a BD FACSAria II. A purity above 95% was achieved for all sorted populations. PBMCs were isolated right away by Lymphoprep density gradient centrifugation and were stained directly, without culture. So that batch effects would be minimized, each experiment stained and sorted samples in pairs, pairing one healthy donor with one patient.

Sequenced: naive CD4+ T cells from blood. The cell subset or site label, as the study defines it: true naive CD4+ T cells. The receptor was isolated from a woman younger than 35 in good health. The chain was built from TRBV30 and TRBJ2-1; a tentative D match to TRBD2 spans 6 bases. The DNA is TGTGCCTGGAGCTGGGGGGTGTATGAGCAGTTCTTC. This encodes CAWSWGVYEQFF. With the portions outside the CDR3 filled from the reference TRBV30 and TRBJ2-1 genes, the complete variable region becomes SQTIHQWPATLVQPVGSPLSLECTVEGTSNPNLYWYRQAAGRGLQLLFYSVGIGQISSEVPQNLSASRPQDRQFILSSKKLLLSDSGFYLCAWSWGVYEQFFGPGTRLTVL.